Below, 16 T cell receptor beta chains from the same sample are listed, as sequenced in a study of response to subunit inactivated influenza vaccine. One entry per CDR3 protein results from TCRdb running MiXCR on the RT-PCR reads. The sample carries 500,000 to 750,000 distinct CDR3 sequences, 13% to 15% recorded once. The sequenced sample was PBMCs from blood, obtained 11 to 12 days after vaccination. The source is a man in his fifties or sixties who received an inactivated influenza vaccine.

The gene calls are TRBV6-5 and TRBJ2-7; 10 positions match TRBD2. The V gene end was trimmed by 2 bases and the J gene end by 2 bases; junction bases not matched to a gene: 3. Germline CDR1 and CDR2: MNHEY and SVGAGI. The CDR3 runs 15 residues. Written as DNA, the CDR3 is TGTGCCAGCAGTTACCAACTAGCGGGGACCTACGAGCAGTACTTC. Amino acids: CASSYQLAGTYEQYF.

V usage is TRBV6-1 and J usage is TRBJ2-1; a weak D match, TRBD1 (6 bases). The CDR3 runs to 15 residues. Trimming stripped 5 bases from V and 4 bases from J, with 15 bases between. Germline CDR1 MNHNS, CDR2 SASEGT. The CDR3 nucleotides are TGTGCCAGCAGTCAACAGGGTGGGGTATACAATGAGCAGTTCTTC. Amino acids: CASSQQGGVYNEQFF.

The V call is TRBV2, the J call TRBJ2-3, with 7 bases fitting TRBD1. V shed 10 bases, J shed 2 bases, and the junction held 12 bases outside the gene matches. Per germline, CDR1 SNHLY and CDR2 FYNNEI. The CDR3 runs 15 residues. This CDR3 is CATWRPGQNTDTQYF. In DNA, the CDR3 is TGTGCCACCTGGAGACCGGGACAGAACACAGATACGCAGTATTTT.

This clonotype was detected only a few times. CDR3 coding DNA: TGTGCCACCAGCGGTGCCCTCGAGCAGTACTTC. Its translation is CATSGALEQYF. The gene calls are TRBV6-2 or TRBV6-3 and TRBJ2-7; maybe TRBD2 (5 bases). V was cut by 10 bases and J by 6 bases, with 13 bases left in between. Germline CDR1 MNHEY, CDR2 SVGEGT. The CDR3 runs to 11 residues.

The chain joins TRBV6-5 to TRBJ1-1, with a possible D match to TRBD1 (6 bases). The CDR3 is made up of 15 amino acids. Between the trimmed V and J ends, which lost 2 bases and 1 base, there was a span of 11 bases. Germline loops: CDR1 MNHEY, CDR2 SVGAGI. The CDR3 nucleotides are TGTGCCAGCAGTTACCCATCACAGGGGAACACTGAAGCTTTCTTT. Encoded protein: CASSYPSQGNTEAFF.

There are a few counts of this clonotype. This chain uses TRBV9 with TRBJ1-1, with 9 bases aligning to TRBD1. J was trimmed by 7 bases and V by 6 bases; bases with no gene match: 10. Germline V gene data show CDR1 as SGDLS and CDR2 as YYNGEE. The CDR3 extends over 14 amino acids. The CDR3 loop reads CASTPGQGGGEAFF. The CDR3 region has the DNA TGTGCCAGCACCCCGGGACAGGGCGGGGGTGAAGCTTTCTTT.

This clonotype was seen a handful of times. V is TRBV6-5 and J is TRBJ2-7; D call uncertain. Germline loops: CDR1 MNHEY, CDR2 SVGAGI. Trimming removed 4 bases from V and 7 bases from J, with 17 bases in between. CDR3 length: 14 amino acids. The CDR3 is CASSLQATWGEQYF. CDR3 sequence (DNA): TGTGCCAGCAGTTTGCAGGCAACATGGGGAGAGCAGTACTTC.

This clonotype showed up just a few times. This chain joins TRBV7-9 and TRBJ1-1; D ambiguous. CDR1 is SEHNR and CDR2 is FQNEAQ in the germline V gene (reference sequence). The CDR3 sequence is 14 residues long. The ends were cut back, 2 bases at V and 1 base at J, with 8 bases in the middle. CDR3 sequence reads: CASSLSSENTEAFF. CDR3 nucleotides: TGTGCCAGCAGCTTAAGCAGTGAGAACACTGAAGCTTTCTTT.

The chain employs TRBV20-1 and TRBJ2-1; D is possibly TRBD2 (5 bases). This CDR3 comprises 12 residues. Germline V CDR1 and CDR2: DFQATT, SNEGSKA (reference sequence). V gave up 3 bases and J gave up 10 bases, with 13 bases separating them. This CDR3 is CSASGIDYEQFF. The CDR3 bases are TGCAGTGCTAGCGGGATCGATTACGAGCAGTTCTTC.

This clonotype occurred many times. The chain has TRBV12-3 or TRBV12-4 and TRBJ1-1; weak D call: TRBD1 (5 bases). The CDR3 is 15 residues long. V was cut by 8 bases and J by 0 bases, with 16 bases left in between. The CDR3 spells CASRTGRTLNTEAFF. The CDR3 DNA reads TGTGCCAGCCGCACGGGGCGCACACTGAACACTGAAGCTTTCTTT.

This clonotype was found a few times. The chain joins TRBV20-1 to TRBJ1-5; D is possibly TRBD1 (5 bases). V gave up 1 base and J gave up 2 bases, with 9 bases separating them. Germline CDR1 reads DFQATT; CDR2 reads SNEGSKA (reference sequence). CDR3 length: 14 residues. The chain's CDR3 is CSARAARGNQPQHF. The CDR3 nucleotides read TGCAGTGCTAGAGCGGCCAGGGGCAATCAGCCCCAGCATTTT.

This clonotype showed up just a few times. V and J are TRBV4-2 and TRBJ2-3, with 15 nucleotides matching TRBD2. This CDR3 comprises 18 residues. The germline V gene has CDR1 LGHNA and CDR2 YNFKEQ. The V and J ends lost 3 bases and 2 bases, in that order; junction bases with no gene match: 6. The CDR3 coding sequence is TGTGCCAGCAGCCAGCTCGGGACTAGCGGGGGGTTCACAGATACGCAGTATTTT. Protein product: CASSQLGTSGGFTDTQYF.

This chain connects TRBV20-1 to TRBJ1-2; TRBD1 aligns across 8 bases. CDR1 DFQATT and CDR2 SNEGSKA come from the germline V gene (reference sequence). With V trimmed by 1 base and J by 4 bases, 5 bases remained unmatched. CDR3 length: 14 amino acids. In DNA form, the CDR3 reads TGCAGTGCTAGAGGGACAGGGAGTAGCTATGGCTACACCTTC. It is translated as CSARGTGSSYGYTF.

This clonotype was picked up a small number of times. The rearrangement uses TRBV3-1 and TRBJ1-4; D ambiguous. The ends were cut back, 2 bases at V and 8 bases at J, with 6 bases in the middle. This CDR3 has 12 residues. Germline CDR1 and CDR2: LGHDT and YNNKEL (reference sequence). This chain's CDR3 is CASSQQSEKLFF. CDR3 nucleotide sequence: TGTGCCAGCAGCCAACAGTCCGAAAAACTGTTTTTT.

This clonotype was picked up a small number of times. J is TRBJ2-1 and V is TRBV5-4, with D perhaps TRBD2 (6 bases). CDR3 length equals 16 residues. The germline V gene has CDR1 SGHNT and CDR2 YYREEE (reference sequence). Deletions cut 4 bases from V and 1 base from J, with 15 bases between. CDR3 nucleotide sequence: TGTGCCAGCAGCGGCGGAGGGCAGGCATCCTACAATGAGCAGTTCTTC. Its translation: CASSGGGQASYNEQFF.

The chain combines TRBV25-1 with TRBJ2-2; the D gene is possibly TRBD2 (5 bases). The CDR3 length is 17 residues. Trimming removed 10 bases at V and 3 bases at J, with 24 bases between. CDR1 and CDR2 from the germline V gene are MGHDK and SYGVNS. This chain's CDR3 is CAMGPGRVGVHTGELFF. The CDR3 DNA follows: TGTGCCATGGGCCCCGGGCGTGTCGGGGTACACACCGGGGAGCTGTTTTTT.